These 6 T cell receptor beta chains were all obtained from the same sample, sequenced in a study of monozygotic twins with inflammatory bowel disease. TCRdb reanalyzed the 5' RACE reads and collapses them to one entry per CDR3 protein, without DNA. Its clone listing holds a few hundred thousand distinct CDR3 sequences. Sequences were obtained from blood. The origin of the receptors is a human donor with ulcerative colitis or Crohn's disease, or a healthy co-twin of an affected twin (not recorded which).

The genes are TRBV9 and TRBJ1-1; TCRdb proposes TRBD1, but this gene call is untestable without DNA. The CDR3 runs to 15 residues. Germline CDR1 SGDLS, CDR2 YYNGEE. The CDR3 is CASSVTGQGATEAFF.

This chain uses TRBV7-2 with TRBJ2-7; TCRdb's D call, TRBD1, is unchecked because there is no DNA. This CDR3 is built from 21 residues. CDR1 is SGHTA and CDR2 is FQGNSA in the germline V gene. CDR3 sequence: CASSLAGTGGFLGSWTYEQYF.

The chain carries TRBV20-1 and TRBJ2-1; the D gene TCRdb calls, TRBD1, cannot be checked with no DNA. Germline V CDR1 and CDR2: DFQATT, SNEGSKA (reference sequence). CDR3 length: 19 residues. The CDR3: CGALTGGRGGVISYNEQFF.

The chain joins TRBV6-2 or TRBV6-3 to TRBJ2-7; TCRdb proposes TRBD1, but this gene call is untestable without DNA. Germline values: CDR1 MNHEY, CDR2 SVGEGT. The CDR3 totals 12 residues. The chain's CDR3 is CASSWDGYEQYF.

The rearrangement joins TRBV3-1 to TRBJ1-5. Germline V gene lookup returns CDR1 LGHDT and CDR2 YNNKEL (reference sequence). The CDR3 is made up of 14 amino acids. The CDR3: CASSPSGGNQPQHF. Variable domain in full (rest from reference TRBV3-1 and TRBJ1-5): DTAVSQTPKYLVTQMGNDKSIKCEQNLGHDTMYWYKQDSKKFLKIMFSYNNKELIINETVPNRFSPKSPDKAHLNLHINSLELGDSAVYFCASSPSGGNQPQHFGDGTRLSIL.

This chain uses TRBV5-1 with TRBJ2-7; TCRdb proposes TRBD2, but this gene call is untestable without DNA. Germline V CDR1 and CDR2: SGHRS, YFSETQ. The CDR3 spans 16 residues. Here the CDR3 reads CASSFPLAGNSYEQYF.